The 13 T cell receptor beta chains below come from one sample, sequenced in a study of control samples from healthy donors and cancer patients (TCRdb year 2020). Receptor amplification or capture employed the immunoSEQ multiplex PCR assay. Held by TCRdb, this immuneACCESS table contains in-frame sequences only and omits some clones. Under half of the omission traces to an unresolved V gene where checked; the cause of the rest is unknown. The sample profile shows around 30,000 clones; about 93% of them were found once. Roughly 1.7% of the sample is in the top ten clones. Sequencing was performed on PBMCs. The receptor source for this set is a man aged 35-49 years with colorectal cancer.

V gene TRBV5-4 combines with J gene TRBJ1-2, with 10 bases lining up with TRBD1. V trimming: 0 bases; J trimming: 2 bases; junction bases outside the gene matches: 4. The length of the CDR3 is 16 residues. CDR1 and CDR2 (germline): SGHNT, YYREEE (reference sequence). The DNA of the CDR3 is TGTGCCAGCAGCTTGGGACAGGGGGCGCAGAACTATGGCTACACCTTC. It specifies CASSLGQGAQNYGYTF.

This rearrangement joins TRBV27 to TRBJ2-1; 7 nucleotides agree with TRBD2. This CDR3 has 16 residues. Losses at the gene ends were 5 bases for V and 4 bases for J; bases not matched to a gene: 11. CDR1 MNHEY and CDR2 SMNVEV come from the germline V gene (reference sequence). CDR3 residues: CASSEVGSGSYNEQFF. CDR3 sequence (DNA): TGTGCCAGCAGTGAGGTGGGTAGCGGGTCTTACAATGAGCAGTTCTTC.

V and J are TRBV18 and TRBJ1-4, with D unclear. The germline V and J ends were trimmed by 6 bases and 4 bases, with 9 bases remaining between them. Germline assignment: CDR1 KGHSH and CDR2 LQKENI. CDR3 length: 13 amino acids. CDR3 in DNA: TGTGCCAGCTCCTTGGGGATTAATGAAAAACTGTTTTTT. Amino acids: CASSLGINEKLFF. The whole variable domain, remainder taken from reference TRBV18 and TRBJ1-4, is NAGVMQNPRHLVRRRGQEARLRCSPMKGHSHVYWYRQLPEEGLKFMVYLQKENIIDESGMPKERFSAEFPKEGPSILRIQQVVRGDSAAYFCASSLGINEKLFFGSGTQLSVL.

V and J are TRBV7-2 and TRBJ2-7, with 7 positions matching TRBD2. The germline gives CDR1 SGHTA, CDR2 FQGNSA. The CDR3 is made up of 15 amino acids. After removal of 0 bases from V and 0 bases from J, the junction contained 2 bases not matched to a gene. The CDR3 nucleotides are TGTGCCAGCAGCTTAGCGGGGGGGAGCTCCTACGAGCAGTACTTC. Amino acid sequence: CASSLAGGSSYEQYF.

The J gene is TRBJ2-3, the V gene TRBV5-1, with D perhaps matching TRBD2 (6 bases). This CDR3 has 17 residues. Germline V CDR1 and CDR2: SGHRS, YFSETQ. V was cut by 1 base and J by 0 bases, with 15 bases left in between. CDR3 amino acids: CASSLSWSSGSTDTQYF. The DNA for the CDR3 is TGCGCCAGCAGCTTGTCCTGGAGTAGCGGAAGCACAGATACGCAGTATTTT.

The chain employs TRBV7-3 and TRBJ2-3; 7 bases fit TRBD1. Germline V gene data show CDR1 as SGHTA and CDR2 as FQGTGA. The ends lost 10 bases at V and 2 bases at J; junction bases unmatched: 6. The CDR3 has 13 amino acids. The CDR3 reads CATRDSLTDTQYF. In DNA, the CDR3 is TGTGCCACCCGGGACAGTCTCACAGATACGCAGTATTTT.

This clone was found once. V usage is TRBV11-2 and J usage is TRBJ2-7, with 8 bases aligning to TRBD1. V dropped 6 bases and J dropped 1; count of bases not matched to a gene: 5. The CDR3 runs 14 residues. Germline-derived CDR1 and CDR2 are SGHAT and FQNNGV. The CDR3 sequence: CASSVTGDSYEQYF. In DNA form, the CDR3 reads TGTGCCAGCAGTGTGACAGGGGATTCCTACGAGCAGTACTTC.

The chain combines TRBV6-5 with TRBJ1-5; weak D call: TRBD1 (5 bases). Germline CDR1 reads MNHEY; CDR2 reads SVGAGI. The V end lost 0 bases, the J end lost 5 bases, and 11 bases lay between the germline ends. This CDR3 is 15 amino acids long. In DNA, the CDR3 is TGTGCCAGCAGTTACTCGGGGCAGAAAGATCAGCCCCAGCATTTT. Translated: CASSYSGQKDQPQHF.

The rearrangement links TRBV5-5 to TRBJ1-1; 9 bases fit TRBD1. The ends lost 4 bases at V and 3 bases at J; junction bases unmatched: 7. CDR3 length equals 15 residues. Per germline, CDR1 SGHKS and CDR2 YYEKEE (reference sequence). The CDR3 DNA reads TGTGCCAGCAGCGGGACAGGGCGCATACACACTGAAGCTTTCTTT. Amino acids: CASSGTGRIHTEAFF.

This clone appeared once. The chain joins TRBV5-1 to TRBJ1-1, with D possibly being TRBD1 (5 bases). This CDR3 spans 16 amino acids. Trimming cost V 5 bases and J 0 bases, with 17 bases left between them. Per germline, CDR1 SGHRS and CDR2 YFSETQ. CDR3 region: CASRPEPGTVNTEAFF. The CDR3 DNA reads TGCGCCAGCAGACCAGAACCCGGGACGGTGAACACTGAAGCTTTCTTT. The whole variable domain, filled in from reference TRBV5-1 and TRBJ1-1, reads KAGVTQTPRYLIKTRGQQVTLSCSPISGHRSVSWYQQTPGQGLQFLFEYFSETQRNKGNFPGRFSGRQFSNSRSEMNVSTLELGDSALYLCASRPEPGTVNTEAFFGQGTRLTVV.

J is TRBJ1-3 and V is TRBV18; D perhaps matches TRBD1 (5 bases). The V and J ends lost 4 bases and 0 bases respectively, with 7 bases between them. Germline CDR1 and CDR2: KGHSH and LQKENI. The CDR3 runs to 14 residues. The DNA for the CDR3 is TGTGCCAGCTCACAGACAGACTCTGGAAACACCATATATTTT. Residues: CASSQTDSGNTIYF.

The chain recombines TRBV5-4 with TRBJ1-1, with a possible D match to TRBD1 (6 bases). Germline V gives CDR1 SGHNT, CDR2 YYREEE (reference sequence). V lost 6 bases, J lost 1 base, and 19 bases lay in between. This CDR3 contains 16 residues. CDR3 residues: CASKGPDSQANTEAFF. CDR3 DNA sequence: TGTGCCAGCAAAGGTCCGGACAGCCAGGCGAACACTGAAGCTTTCTTT.

The rearrangement uses TRBV21-1 and TRBJ1-3. TRBV21-1 is an annotated pseudogene. The length of the CDR3 is 18 residues. CDR3 in DNA: TGTGCCAGCAGCAAAATTGGAGGGGCATGCCCCGAGGGAAACACCATATATTTT. It yields the protein CASSKIGGACPEGNTIYF.